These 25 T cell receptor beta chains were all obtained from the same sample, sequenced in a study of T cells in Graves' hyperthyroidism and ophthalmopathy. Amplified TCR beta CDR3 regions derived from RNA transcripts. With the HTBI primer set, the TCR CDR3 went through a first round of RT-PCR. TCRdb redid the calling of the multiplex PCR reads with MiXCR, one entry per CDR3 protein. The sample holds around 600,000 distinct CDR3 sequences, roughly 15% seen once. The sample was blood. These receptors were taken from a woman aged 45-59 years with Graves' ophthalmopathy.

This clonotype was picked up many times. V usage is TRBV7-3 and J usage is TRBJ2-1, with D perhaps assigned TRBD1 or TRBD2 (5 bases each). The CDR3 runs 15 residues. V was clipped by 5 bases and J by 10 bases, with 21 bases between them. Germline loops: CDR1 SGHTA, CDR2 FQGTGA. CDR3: CASSPSQGYTREQFF. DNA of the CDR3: TGTGCCAGCAGCCCAAGCCAGGGATACACTAGAGAGCAGTTCTTC.

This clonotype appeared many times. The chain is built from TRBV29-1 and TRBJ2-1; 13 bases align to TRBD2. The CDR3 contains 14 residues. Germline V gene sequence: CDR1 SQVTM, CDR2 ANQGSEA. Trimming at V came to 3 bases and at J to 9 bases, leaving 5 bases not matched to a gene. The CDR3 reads CSVEKRLAGGEQFF. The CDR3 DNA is TGCAGCGTTGAGAAACGACTAGCGGGAGGTGAGCAGTTCTTC.

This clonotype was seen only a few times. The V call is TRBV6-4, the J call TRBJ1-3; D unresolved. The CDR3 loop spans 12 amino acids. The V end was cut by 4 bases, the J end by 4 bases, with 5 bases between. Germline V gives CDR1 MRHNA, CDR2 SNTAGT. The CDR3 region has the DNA TGTGCCAGCAGTGTAAAAGGAAACACCATATATTTT. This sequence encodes CASSVKGNTIYF.

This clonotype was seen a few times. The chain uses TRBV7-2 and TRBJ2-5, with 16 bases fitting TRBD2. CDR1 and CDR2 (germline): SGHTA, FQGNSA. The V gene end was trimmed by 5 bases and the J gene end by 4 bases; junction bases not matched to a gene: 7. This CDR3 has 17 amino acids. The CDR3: CASSPGTSGRVRETQYF. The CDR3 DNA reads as TGTGCCAGCAGCCCAGGGACTAGCGGGAGGGTGAGAGAGACCCAGTACTTC. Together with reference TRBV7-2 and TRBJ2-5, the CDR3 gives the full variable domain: GAGVSQSPSNKVTEKGKDVELRCDPISGHTALYWYRQSLGQGLEFLIYFQGNSAPDKSGLPSDRFSAERTGGSVSTLTIQRTQQEDSAVYLCASSPGTSGRVRETQYFGPGTRLLVL.

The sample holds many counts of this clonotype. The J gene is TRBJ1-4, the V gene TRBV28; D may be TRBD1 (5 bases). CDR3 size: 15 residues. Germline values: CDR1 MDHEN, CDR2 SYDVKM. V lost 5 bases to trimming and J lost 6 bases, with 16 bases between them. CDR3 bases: TGTGCCAGCAGTCTACACGGGACTGACGATGAAAAACTGTTTTTT. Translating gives CASSLHGTDDEKLFF.

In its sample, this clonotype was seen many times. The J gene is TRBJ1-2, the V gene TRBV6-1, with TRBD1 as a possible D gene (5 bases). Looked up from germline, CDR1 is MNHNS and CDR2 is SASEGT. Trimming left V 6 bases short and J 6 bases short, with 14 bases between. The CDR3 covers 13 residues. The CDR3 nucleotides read TGTGCCAGCAGCCGGGACGCGACAGATGGCTACACCTTC. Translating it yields CASSRDATDGYTF.

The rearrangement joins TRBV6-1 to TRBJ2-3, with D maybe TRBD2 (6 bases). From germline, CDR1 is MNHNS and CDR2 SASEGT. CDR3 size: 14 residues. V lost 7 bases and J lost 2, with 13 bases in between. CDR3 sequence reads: CASTGVVSTDTQYF. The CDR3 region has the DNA TGTGCCAGCACGGGGGTTGTTTCCACAGATACGCAGTATTTT.

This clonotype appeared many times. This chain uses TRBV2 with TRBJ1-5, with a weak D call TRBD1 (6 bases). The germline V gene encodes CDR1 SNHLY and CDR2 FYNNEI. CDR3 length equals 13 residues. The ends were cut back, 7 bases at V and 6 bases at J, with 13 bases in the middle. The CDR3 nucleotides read TGTGCCAGCAAGAAGGGGGGGAGTCAGCCCCAGCATTTT. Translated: CASKKGGSQPQHF.

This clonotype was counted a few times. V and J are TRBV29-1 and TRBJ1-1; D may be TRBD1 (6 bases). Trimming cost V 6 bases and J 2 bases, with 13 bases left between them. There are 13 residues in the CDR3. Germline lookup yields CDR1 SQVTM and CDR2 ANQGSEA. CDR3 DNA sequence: TGCAGCGTACAGGGTCTCCTCAACACTGAAGCTTTCTTT. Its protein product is CSVQGLLNTEAFF.

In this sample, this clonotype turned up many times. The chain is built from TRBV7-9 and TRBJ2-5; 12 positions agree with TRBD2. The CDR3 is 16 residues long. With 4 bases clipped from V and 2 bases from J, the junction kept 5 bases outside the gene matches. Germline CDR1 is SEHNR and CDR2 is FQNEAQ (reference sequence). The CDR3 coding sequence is TGTGCCAGCAGCTCGCGACTAGCGGGAGTACAAGAGACCCAGTACTTC. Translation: CASSSRLAGVQETQYF.

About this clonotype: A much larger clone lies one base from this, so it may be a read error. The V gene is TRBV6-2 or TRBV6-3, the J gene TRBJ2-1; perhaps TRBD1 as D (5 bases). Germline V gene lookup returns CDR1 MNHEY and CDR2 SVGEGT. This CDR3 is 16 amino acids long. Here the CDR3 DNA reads TGTGCCAGCAGTCCCCTTCGGTACAGGACCTACAATGCGCAGTTCTTC. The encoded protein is CASSPLRYRTYNAQFF.

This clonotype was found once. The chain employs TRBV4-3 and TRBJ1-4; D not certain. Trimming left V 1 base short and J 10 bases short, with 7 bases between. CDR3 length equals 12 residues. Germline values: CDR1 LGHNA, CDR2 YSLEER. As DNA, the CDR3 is TGCGCCAGCAGCCAAGTCAAGGGAAAACTGTTTTTT. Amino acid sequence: CASSQVKGKLFF.

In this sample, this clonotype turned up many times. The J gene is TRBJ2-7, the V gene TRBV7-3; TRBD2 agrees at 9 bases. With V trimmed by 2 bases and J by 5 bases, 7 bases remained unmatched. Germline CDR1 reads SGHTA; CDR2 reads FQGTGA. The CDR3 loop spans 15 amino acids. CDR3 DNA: TGTGCCAGCAGCTTAGCGGCTAGCGGGATTCACGAGCAGTACTTC. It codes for CASSLAASGIHEQYF.

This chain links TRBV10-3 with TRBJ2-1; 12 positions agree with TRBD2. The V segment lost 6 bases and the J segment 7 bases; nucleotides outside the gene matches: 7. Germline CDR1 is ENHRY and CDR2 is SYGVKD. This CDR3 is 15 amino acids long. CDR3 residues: CAIRVLAGGWNEQFF. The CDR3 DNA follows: TGTGCCATCAGGGTCCTAGCGGGAGGGTGGAATGAGCAGTTCTTC.

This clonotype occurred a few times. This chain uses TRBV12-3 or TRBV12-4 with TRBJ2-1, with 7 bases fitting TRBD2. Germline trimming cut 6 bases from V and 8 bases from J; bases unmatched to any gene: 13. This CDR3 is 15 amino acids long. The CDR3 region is CASRSGREKFHEQFF. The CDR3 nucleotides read TGTGCCAGCAGGTCGGGGCGGGAGAAGTTCCATGAGCAGTTCTTC.

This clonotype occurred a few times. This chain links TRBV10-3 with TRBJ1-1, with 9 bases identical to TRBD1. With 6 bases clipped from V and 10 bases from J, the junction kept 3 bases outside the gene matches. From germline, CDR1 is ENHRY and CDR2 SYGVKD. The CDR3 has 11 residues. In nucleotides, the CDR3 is TGTGCCATCAGGGACAGGGGTGTAGCTTTCTTT. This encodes CAIRDRGVAFF.

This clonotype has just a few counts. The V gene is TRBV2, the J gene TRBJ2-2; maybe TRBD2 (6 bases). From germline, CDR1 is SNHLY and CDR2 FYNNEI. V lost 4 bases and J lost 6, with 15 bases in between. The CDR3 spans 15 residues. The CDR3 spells CASSVTSYYSGELFF. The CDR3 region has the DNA TGTGCCAGCAGTGTGACTAGTTATTATTCCGGGGAGCTGTTTTTT.

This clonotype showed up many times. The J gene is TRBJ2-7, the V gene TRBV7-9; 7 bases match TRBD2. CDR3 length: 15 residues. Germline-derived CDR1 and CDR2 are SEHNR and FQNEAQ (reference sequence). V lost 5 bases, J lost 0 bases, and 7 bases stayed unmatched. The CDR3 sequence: CASSQSSGYSYEQYF. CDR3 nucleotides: TGTGCCAGCAGCCAATCTAGCGGTTACTCCTACGAGCAGTACTTC. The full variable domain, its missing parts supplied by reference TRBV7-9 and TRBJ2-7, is DTGVSQNPRHKITKRGQNVTFRCDPISEHNRLYWYRQTLGQGPEFLTYFQNEAQLEKSRLLSDRFSAERPKGSFSTLEIQRTEQGDSAMYLCASSQSSGYSYEQYFGPGTRLTVT.

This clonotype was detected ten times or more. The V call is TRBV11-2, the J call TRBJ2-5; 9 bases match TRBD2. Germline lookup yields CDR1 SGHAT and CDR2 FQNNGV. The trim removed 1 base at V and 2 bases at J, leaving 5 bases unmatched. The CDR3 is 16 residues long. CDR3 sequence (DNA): TGTGCCAGCAGCTTAGTAGCGGGGGAATTACAAGAGACCCAGTACTTC. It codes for CASSLVAGELQETQYF.

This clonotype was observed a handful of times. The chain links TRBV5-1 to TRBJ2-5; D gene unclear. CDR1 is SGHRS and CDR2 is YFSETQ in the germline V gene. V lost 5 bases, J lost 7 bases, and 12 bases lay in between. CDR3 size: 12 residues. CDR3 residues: CASRPERRTQYF. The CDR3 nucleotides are TGCGCCAGCAGACCCGAGAGGCGGACCCAGTACTTC.

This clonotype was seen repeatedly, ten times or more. Here the CDR3 DNA reads TGTGCCAGCAGCTTAAAGGCGATACCCATGAACACTGAAGCTTTCTTT. It yields the protein CASSLKAIPMNTEAFF. V usage is TRBV7-3 and J usage is TRBJ1-1, with D unresolved. V was pared by 1 base and J by 0 bases, with 12 bases between. The CDR3 is 16 residues long. From germline, CDR1 is SGHTA and CDR2 FQGTGA.

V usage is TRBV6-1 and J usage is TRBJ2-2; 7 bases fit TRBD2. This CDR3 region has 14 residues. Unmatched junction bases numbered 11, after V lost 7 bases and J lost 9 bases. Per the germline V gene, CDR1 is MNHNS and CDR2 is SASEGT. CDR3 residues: CASTWGGGNRELFF. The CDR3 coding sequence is TGTGCCAGCACCTGGGGGGGAGGTAACCGGGAGCTGTTTTTT.

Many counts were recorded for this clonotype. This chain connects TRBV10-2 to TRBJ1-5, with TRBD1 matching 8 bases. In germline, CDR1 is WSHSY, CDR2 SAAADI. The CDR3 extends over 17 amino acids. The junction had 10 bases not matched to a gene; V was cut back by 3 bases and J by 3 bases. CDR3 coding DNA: TGCGCCAGCAGTGATGGCAGGGGGCTGAATGTCAATCAGCCCCAGCATTTT. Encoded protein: CASSDGRGLNVNQPQHF.

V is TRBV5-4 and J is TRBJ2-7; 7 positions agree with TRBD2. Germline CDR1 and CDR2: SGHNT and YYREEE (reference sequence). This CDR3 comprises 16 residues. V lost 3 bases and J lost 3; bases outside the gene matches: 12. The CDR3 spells CASSSAEVGLVYEQYF. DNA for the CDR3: TGTGCCAGCAGCTCGGCAGAGGTTGGACTAGTCTACGAGCAGTACTTC.

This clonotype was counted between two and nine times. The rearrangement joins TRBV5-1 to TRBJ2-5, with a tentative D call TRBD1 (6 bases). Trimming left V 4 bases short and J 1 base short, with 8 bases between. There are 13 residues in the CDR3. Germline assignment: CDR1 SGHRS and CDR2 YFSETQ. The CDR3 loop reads CASSRTVQETQYF. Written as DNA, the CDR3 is TGCGCCAGCAGCCGGACAGTCCAAGAGACCCAGTACTTC.